This T cell receptor (beta chain) was sequenced for a study of STAT3 mutations in large granular lymphocyte leukemia. Study at large: Canonical activating STAT3 mutations were detected in roughly half of the longitudinally sequenced T-LGLL patients. Study-wide results and caveats: Every T-cell large granular lymphocyte leukemia patient had at least one immunodominant TCR beta clonotype. In several patients, dominant TCR clone burden exceeded STAT3 mutant burden. Sampling intervals varied between patients and samples.

Turning to this clone: What it binds is unknown.

After removal of 5 bases from V and 0 bases from J, the junction contained 3 bases not matched to a gene. The germline V gene encodes CDR1 SGHVS and CDR2 FNYEAQ. CDR3 length: 15 amino acids. Data came from immunoSEQ multiplex PCR; TCRdb stores just in-frame clones and leaves some out. The sample lists about 34,000 clones, around 85% occurring once. The chain joins TRBV7-6 to TRBJ2-7; 11 bases match TRBD2. This receptor was obtained from a man in his fifties or sixties with T-cell large granular lymphocyte leukemia. Some clones in this sample may be carry-over from other donors' samples. The material sequenced was peripheral blood mononuclear cells. This CDR3 reads CASSHTSGGSYEQYF. For the CDR3, the DNA is TGTGCCAGCAGCCATACTAGCGGGGGCTCCTACGAGCAGTACTTC.